Listed below are T cell receptor beta chains from one sample, sequenced in a study of blood T cell repertoires in COVID-19. Sequencing used immunoSEQ multiplex PCR; TCRdb keeps in-frame clones, though not all of them. The sample carries about 240,000 clones, approximately 90% recorded once. Sequences were obtained from PBMCs or T cells enriched from blood (not recorded which). Every receptor here comes from a woman in her twenties or thirties who had recovered from COVID-19. CDR3s include the opening cysteine and the closing phenylalanine or tryptophan. A D gene is named only where the DNA matches it firmly. The size of a clone is reported for some rows only, either as once, few or many, or as a class for expanded clones.

d_call,clone_size,j_call,v_call,cdr3_aa,cdr3_nt
TRBD2,NA,TRBJ2-7,TRBV3-1/TRBV3-2,CASSRAGGLVEQYF,TGTGCCAGCAGCCGCGCGGGAGGCCTCGTCGAGCAGTACTTC
NA,NA,TRBJ1-2,TRBV4-3,CASSQDWGTEDYGYTF,TGCGCCAGCAGCCAAGATTGGGGCACGGAAGACTATGGCTACACCTTC
NA,few,TRBJ1-3,TRBV4-2,CASRPSSGNTIYF,TGTGCCAGCAGACCCAGCTCTGGAAACACCATATATTTT
NA,NA,TRBJ2-4,TRBV27,CASSLSGLPGDIQYF,TGTGCCAGCAGTTTATCGGGTCTCCCCGGGGACATTCAGTACTTC
TRBD1,NA,TRBJ1-1,TRBV11-2,CASSLLLGQGVRTEAFF,TGTGCCAGCAGCTTACTTCTAGGACAGGGAGTCAGGACTGAAGCTTTCTTT
NA,NA,TRBJ2-2,TRBV7-2,CASSSGGGTNTGELFF,TGTGCCAGCAGCTCTGGAGGCGGTACGAACACCGGGGAGCTGTTTTTT
TRBD1,NA,TRBJ1-2,TRBV28,CASSFSRTGLYGYTF,TGTGCCAGCAGTTTTTCCCGGACAGGCCTCTATGGCTACACCTTC
NA,NA,TRBJ1-1,TRBV4-1,CASSQVSFAEAFF,TGCGCCAGCAGCCAAGTTAGTTTCGCGGAAGCTTTCTTT
NA,NA,TRBJ2-5,TRBV7-7,CASSLNLVGETQYF,TGTGCTAGCAGCTTAAACCTAGTGGGAGAGACCCAGTACTTC
TRBD1,NA,TRBJ1-5,TRBV7-2,CASSSPGQSNQPQHF,TGTGCCAGCAGCTCACCGGGACAGAGCAATCAGCCCCAGCATTTT
TRBD2,once,TRBJ2-7,TRBV5-1,CASSTGLVYEQYF,TGCGCCAGCAGCACAGGACTAGTCTACGAGCAGTACTTC
NA,NA,TRBJ2-1,TRBV21-1,CASSKEGDRSLYNEQFF,TGTGCCAGCAGCAAAGAGGGCGACAGGAGCCTCTACAATGAGCAGTTCTTC
TRBD2,NA,TRBJ2-1,TRBV7-3,CASSLDEASGYNEQFF,TGTGCCAGCAGCTTAGATGAGGCTAGCGGATACAATGAGCAGTTCTTC
NA,NA,TRBJ1-3,TRBV28,CASSSSEVKVAGNTIYF,TGTGCCAGCAGCTCCTCTGAGGTGAAGGTGGCTGGAAACACCATATATTTT
TRBD2,NA,TRBJ2-7,TRBV29-1,CSARTSGSYEQYF,TGCAGCGCCCGGACTAGCGGGAGCTACGAGCAGTACTTC
TRBD1,NA,TRBJ1-5,TRBV2,CASRPGTGELVPQHF,TGTGCCAGCAGGCCTGGGACAGGGGAATTGGTACCCCAGCATTTT
TRBD1,NA,TRBJ1-1,TRBV6-5,CASSLTGGLVTEAFF,TGTGCCAGCAGTTTGACAGGGGGCTTGGTCACTGAAGCTTTCTTT
TRBD1,NA,TRBJ1-1,TRBV6-5,CASPRNDRGEAFF,TGTGCCAGCCCGCGTAATGACAGGGGCGAAGCTTTCTTT
TRBD1,NA,TRBJ2-1,TRBV9,CASSVGGGRGEQFF,TGTGCCAGCAGCGTAGGAGGGGGCAGGGGAGAGCAGTTCTTC
NA,NA,TRBJ1-1,TRBV7-3,CASSPGFATEAFF,TGTGCCAGCAGCCCAGGGTTTGCCACTGAAGCTTTCTTT
TRBD2,NA,TRBJ2-3,TRBV18,CASSRGGLGADTQYF,TGTGCCAGCTCAAGAGGGGGACTAGGGGCCGATACGCAGTATTTT
NA,NA,TRBJ1-2,TRBV28,CASSLSGTNYGYTF,TGTGCCAGCAGTTTATCAGGCACTAACTATGGCTACACCTTC
NA,once,TRBJ1-2,TRBV5-1,CASSLITGAIYTF,TGCGCCAGCAGCTTGATTACAGGAGCCATCTACACCTTC
TRBD2,NA,TRBJ2-7,TRBV4-3,CASSQDLLAGVYEQYF,TGCGCCAGCAGCCAAGATCTCCTAGCGGGGGTCTACGAGCAGTACTTC
TRBD2,NA,TRBJ2-5,TRBV2,CATSRLAGVETQYF,TGTGCCACCAGTAGGCTAGCGGGAGTGGAGACCCAGTACTTC
NA,NA,TRBJ1-2,TRBV7-8,CASSTETWSGYTF,TGTGCCAGCAGTACCGAAACTTGGAGTGGCTACACCTTC
NA,NA,TRBJ1-2,TRBV25-1,CASSEWNGEEGGYGYTF,TGTGCCAGCAGTGAATGGAATGGGGAGGAAGGAGGCTATGGCTACACCTTC
NA,NA,TRBJ1-3,TRBV10-3,CAISEEANTIYF,TGTGCCATCAGTGAGGAGGCAAACACCATATATTTT
TRBD1,NA,TRBJ2-1,TRBV7-9,CASSSDRGGYYNEQFF,TGTGCCAGCAGCTCAGACAGGGGGGGCTATTACAATGAGCAGTTCTTC
NA,NA,TRBJ2-1,TRBV13,CASSLGGLSGEQFF,TGTGCCAGCAGCTTAGGCGGACTGTCGGGTGAGCAGTTCTTC
TRBD2,NA,TRBJ2-1,TRBV11-2,CASSLWLAGVHEQFF,TGTGCCAGCAGCTTATGGCTAGCGGGAGTACATGAGCAGTTCTTC
TRBD2,NA,TRBJ2-1,TRBV19,CASSPELAGGLDEQFF,TGTGCCAGTAGTCCCGAACTAGCGGGAGGCTTGGATGAGCAGTTCTTC
NA,NA,TRBJ2-1,TRBV20-1,CSARSYNEQFF,TGCAGTGCTAGGAGTTACAATGAGCAGTTCTTC
TRBD2,NA,TRBJ2-7,TRBV7-2,CASSRGLAGPSEQYF,TGTGCCAGCAGCCGGGGACTAGCGGGCCCCAGCGAGCAGTACTTC
TRBD1,NA,TRBJ2-7,TRBV28,CASSTPGTGYEQYF,TGTGCCAGCAGCACACCCGGGACAGGCTACGAGCAGTACTTC
NA,NA,TRBJ2-2,TRBV24-1,CATSVMTGELFF,TGTGCCACCAGTGTAATGACCGGGGAGCTGTTTTTT
NA,NA,TRBJ2-7,TRBV27,CASSPHDSRGSYEQYF,TGTGCCAGCAGTCCTCATGACTCTCGGGGCTCCTACGAGCAGTACTTC
NA,NA,TRBJ1-5,TRBV30,CAWSVGAYRNQPQHF,TGTGCCTGGAGTGTAGGGGCCTACCGCAATCAGCCCCAGCATTTT
TRBD1,NA,TRBJ1-5,TRBV19,CASTSTGHQPQHF,TGTGCCAGTACCTCGACAGGGCACCAGCCCCAGCATTTT
TRBD2,NA,TRBJ2-1,TRBV18,CASSAWTSGRGVDNEQFF,TGTGCCAGCTCAGCGTGGACTAGCGGGAGAGGTGTTGACAATGAGCAGTTCTTC
NA,NA,TRBJ1-2,TRBV4-3,CASSQDQTGRDGYTF,TGCGCCAGCAGCCAAGATCAAACAGGGAGGGATGGCTACACCTTC
NA,NA,TRBJ1-5,TRBV6-2/TRBV6-3,CASRYGPDQPQHF,TGTGCCAGCAGATACGGGCCCGATCAGCCCCAGCATTTT